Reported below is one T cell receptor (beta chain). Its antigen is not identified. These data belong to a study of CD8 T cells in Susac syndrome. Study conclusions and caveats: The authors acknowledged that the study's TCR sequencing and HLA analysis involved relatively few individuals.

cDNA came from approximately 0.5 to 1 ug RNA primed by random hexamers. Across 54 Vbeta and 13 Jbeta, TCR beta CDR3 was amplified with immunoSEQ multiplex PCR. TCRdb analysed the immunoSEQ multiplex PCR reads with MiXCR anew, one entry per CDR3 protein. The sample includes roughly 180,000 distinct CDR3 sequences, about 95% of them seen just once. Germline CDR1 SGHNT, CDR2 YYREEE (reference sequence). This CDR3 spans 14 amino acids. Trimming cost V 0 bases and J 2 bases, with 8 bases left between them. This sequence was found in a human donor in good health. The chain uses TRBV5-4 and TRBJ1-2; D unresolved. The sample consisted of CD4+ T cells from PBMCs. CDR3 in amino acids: CASSLGGVNYGYTF. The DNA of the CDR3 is TGTGCCAGCAGCTTGGGAGGTGTGAACTATGGCTACACCTTC. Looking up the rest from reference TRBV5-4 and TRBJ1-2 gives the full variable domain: ETGVTQSPTHLIKTRGQQVTLRCSSQSGHNTVSWYQQALGQGPQFIFQYYREEENGRGNFPPRFSGLQFPNYSSELNVNALELDDSALYLCASSLGGVNYGYTFGSGTRLTVV.